Listed below are T cell receptor beta chains from one sample, sequenced in a study of T cell responses to AZD1222 COVID-19 vaccine. Assay: immunoSEQ multiplex PCR; the TCRdb copy retains only in-frame clones and omits some. The table shows about 140,000 clones, with around 90% occurring only once. The source material was peripheral blood, sampled 28 days after the second dose of the MenACWY control vaccine. These receptors originate from an adult who received the MenACWY meningococcal vaccine as a control. Both conserved end residues are part of each CDR3. D genes are given only for firm matches. A row's size may be missing; if present it is once, few, many or a size class.

d_call,clone_size,j_call,v_call,cdr3_aa,cdr3_nt
TRBD1,.,TRBJ2-7,TRBV5-1,CASSLNRGLYEQYF,TGCGCCAGCAGCTTAAATAGGGGGCTGTACGAGCAGTACTTC
.,.,TRBJ2-1,TRBV7-2,CASSLSTKNNEQFF,TGTGCCAGCAGCTTATCGACCAAAAACAATGAGCAGTTCTTC
TRBD1,.,TRBJ1-5,TRBV6-1,CASSDGTVTQPQHF,TGTGCCAGCAGTGACGGGACAGTGACCCAGCCCCAGCATTTT
.,.,TRBJ1-6,TRBV3-1/TRBV3-2,CASSQHSSNSPLHF,TGTGCCAGCAGCCAACACAGCTCGAATTCACCCCTCCACTTT
.,.,TRBJ1-2,TRBV30,CAWSTSGINYGYTF,TGTGCCTGGAGTACGTCAGGAATTAACTATGGCTACACCTTC
.,.,TRBJ1-2,TRBV6-5,CASNQGGGYGYTF,TGTGCCAGCAACCAGGGTGGAGGCTATGGCTACACCTTC
TRBD1,.,TRBJ2-7,TRBV6-5,CASSPRQGPNEQYF,TGTGCCAGCAGCCCACGACAGGGTCCCAACGAGCAGTACTTC
.,.,TRBJ2-5,TRBV2,CASSEARERPQYF,TGTGCCAGCAGTGAGGCGAGGGAGAGACCCCAGTACTTC
.,few,TRBJ2-2,TRBV7-9,CASSLDRPDTGELFF,TGTGCCAGCAGCTTAGACAGGCCGGATACCGGGGAGCTGTTTTTT
TRBD1,.,TRBJ2-6,TRBV9,CASSPLAGQGNSGANVLTF,TGTGCCAGCTCCCCTTTGGCGGGACAGGGAAACTCGGGGGCCAACGTCCTGACTTTC